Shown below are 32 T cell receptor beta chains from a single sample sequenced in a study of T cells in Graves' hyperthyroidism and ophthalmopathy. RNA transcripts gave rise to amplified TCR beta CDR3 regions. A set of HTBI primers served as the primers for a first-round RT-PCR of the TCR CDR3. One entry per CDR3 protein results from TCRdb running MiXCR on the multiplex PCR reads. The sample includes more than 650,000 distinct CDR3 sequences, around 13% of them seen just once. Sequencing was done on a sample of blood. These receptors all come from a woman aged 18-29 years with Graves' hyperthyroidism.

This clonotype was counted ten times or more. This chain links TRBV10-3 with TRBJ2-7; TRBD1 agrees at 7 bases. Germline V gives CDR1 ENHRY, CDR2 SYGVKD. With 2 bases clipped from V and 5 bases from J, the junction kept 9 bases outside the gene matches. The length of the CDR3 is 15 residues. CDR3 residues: CAISELTGTRNEQYF. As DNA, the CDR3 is TGTGCCATCAGTGAGCTGACAGGGACGAGGAACGAGCAGTACTTC.

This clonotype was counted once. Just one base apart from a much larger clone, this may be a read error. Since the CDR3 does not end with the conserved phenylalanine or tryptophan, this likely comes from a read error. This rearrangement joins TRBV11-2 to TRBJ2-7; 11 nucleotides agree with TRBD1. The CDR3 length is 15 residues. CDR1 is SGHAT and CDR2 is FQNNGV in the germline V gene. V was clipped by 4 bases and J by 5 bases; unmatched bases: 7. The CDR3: CASSWGTGGLNEQYL. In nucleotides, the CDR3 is TGTGCCAGCAGCTGGGGGACAGGGGGTTTGAACGAGCAGTACTTA.

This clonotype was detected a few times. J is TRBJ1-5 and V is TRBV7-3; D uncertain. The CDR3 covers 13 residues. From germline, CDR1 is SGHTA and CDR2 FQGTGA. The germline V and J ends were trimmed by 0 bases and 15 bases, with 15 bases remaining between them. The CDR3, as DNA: TGTGCCAGCAGCTTAACTCCTAGCGGGAGGTGGCATTTT. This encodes CASSLTPSGRWHF. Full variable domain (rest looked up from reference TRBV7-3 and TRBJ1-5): GAGVSQTPSNKVTEKGKYVELRCDPISGHTALYWYRQSLGQGPEFLIYFQGTGAADDSGLPNDRFFAVRPEGSVSTLKIQRTERGDSAVYLCASSLTPSGRWHFGDGTRLSIL.

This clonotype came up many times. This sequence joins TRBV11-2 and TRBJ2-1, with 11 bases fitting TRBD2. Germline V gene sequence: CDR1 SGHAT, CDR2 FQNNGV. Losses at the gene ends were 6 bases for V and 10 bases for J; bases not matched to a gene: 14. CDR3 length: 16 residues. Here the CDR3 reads CASRRWGELAGGEQFF. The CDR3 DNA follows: TGTGCCAGCAGACGGTGGGGGGAGCTAGCGGGAGGCGAGCAGTTCTTC.

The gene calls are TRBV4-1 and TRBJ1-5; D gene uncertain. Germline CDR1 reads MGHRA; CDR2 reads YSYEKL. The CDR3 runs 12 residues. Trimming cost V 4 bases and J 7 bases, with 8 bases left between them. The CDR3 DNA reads TGCGCCAGCAGCCCAATAGGCCAGCCCCAGCATTTT. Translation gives CASSPIGQPQHF.

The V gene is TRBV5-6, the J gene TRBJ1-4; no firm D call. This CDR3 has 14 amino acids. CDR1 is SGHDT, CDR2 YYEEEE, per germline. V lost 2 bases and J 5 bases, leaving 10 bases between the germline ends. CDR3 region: CASSFAGLNEKLFF. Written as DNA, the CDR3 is TGTGCCAGCAGCTTTGCCGGACTGAATGAAAAACTGTTTTTT.

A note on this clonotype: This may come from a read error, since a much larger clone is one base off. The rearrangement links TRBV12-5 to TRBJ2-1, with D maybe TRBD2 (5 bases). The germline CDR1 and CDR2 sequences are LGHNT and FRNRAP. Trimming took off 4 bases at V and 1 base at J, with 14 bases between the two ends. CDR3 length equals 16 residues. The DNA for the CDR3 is TGTGCTAGTGGTTCCGGCGCTAGCAGGTCCTACAATGAGCAGTTCTTC. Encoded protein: CASGSGASRSYNEQFF.

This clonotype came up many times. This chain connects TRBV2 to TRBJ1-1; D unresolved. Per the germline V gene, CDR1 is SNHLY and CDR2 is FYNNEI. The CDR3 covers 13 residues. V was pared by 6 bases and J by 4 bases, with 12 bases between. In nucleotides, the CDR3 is TGTGCCAGCAGGACCCGGGCGATCACTGAAGCTTTCTTT. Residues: CASRTRAITEAFF.

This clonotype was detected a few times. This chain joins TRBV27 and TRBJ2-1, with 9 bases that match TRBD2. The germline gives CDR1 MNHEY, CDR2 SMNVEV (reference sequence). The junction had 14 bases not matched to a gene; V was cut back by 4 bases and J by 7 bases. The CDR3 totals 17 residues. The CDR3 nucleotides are TGTGCCAGCAGTTCCTATTCGGCTAGCGGGATTTATAATGAGCAGTTCTTC. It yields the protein CASSSYSASGIYNEQFF.

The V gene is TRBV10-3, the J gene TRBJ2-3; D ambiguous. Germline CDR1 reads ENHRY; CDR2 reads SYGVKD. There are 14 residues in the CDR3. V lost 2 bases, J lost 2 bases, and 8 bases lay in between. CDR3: CAISEPLNTDTQYF. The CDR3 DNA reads TGTGCCATCAGTGAGCCCCTGAACACAGATACGCAGTATTTT.

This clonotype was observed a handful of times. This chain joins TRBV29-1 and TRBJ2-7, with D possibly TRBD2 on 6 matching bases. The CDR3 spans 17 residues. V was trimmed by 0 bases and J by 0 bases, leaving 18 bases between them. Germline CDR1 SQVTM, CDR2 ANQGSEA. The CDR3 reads CSVEDPDSSGYSYEQYF. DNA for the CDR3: TGCAGCGTTGAAGATCCAGACAGTAGCGGTTACTCCTACGAGCAGTACTTC.

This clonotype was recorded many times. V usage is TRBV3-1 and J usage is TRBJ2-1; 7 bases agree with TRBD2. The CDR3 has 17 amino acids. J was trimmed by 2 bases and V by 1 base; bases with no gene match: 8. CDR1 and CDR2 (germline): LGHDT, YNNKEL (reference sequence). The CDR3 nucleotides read TGTGCCAGCAGCCAAGGGGGCGGGAGTTTCACCTACAATGAGCAGTTCTTC. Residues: CASSQGGGSFTYNEQFF.

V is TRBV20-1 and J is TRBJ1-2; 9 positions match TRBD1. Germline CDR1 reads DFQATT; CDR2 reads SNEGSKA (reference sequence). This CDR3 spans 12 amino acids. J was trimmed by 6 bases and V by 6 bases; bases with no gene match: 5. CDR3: CSAGDRVNGYTF. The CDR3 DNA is TGCAGTGCGGGGGACAGGGTAAATGGCTACACCTTC.

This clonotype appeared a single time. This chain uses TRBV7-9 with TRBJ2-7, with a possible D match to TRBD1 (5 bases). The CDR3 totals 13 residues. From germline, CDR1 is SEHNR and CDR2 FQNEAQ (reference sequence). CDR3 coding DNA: TGTGCTGGAAGGGGCCCCGAAACCTACGAGCAGTACTTC. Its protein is CAGRGPETYEQYF. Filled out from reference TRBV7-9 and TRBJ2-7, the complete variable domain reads DTGVSQNPRHKITKRGQNVTFRCDPISEHNRLYWYRQTLGQGPEFLTYFQNEAQLEKSRLLSDRFSAERPKGSFSTLEIQRTEQGDSAMYLCAGRGPETYEQYFGPGTRLTVT.

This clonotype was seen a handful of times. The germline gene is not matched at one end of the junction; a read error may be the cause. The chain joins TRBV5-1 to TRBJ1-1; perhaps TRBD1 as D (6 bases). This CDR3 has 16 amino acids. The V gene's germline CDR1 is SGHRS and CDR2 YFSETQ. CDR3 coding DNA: TGCGCCAGCAGCTTAACCTATGGGGGCCTGAACACCGAAGCTTTCTTT. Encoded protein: CASSLTYGGLNTEAFF.

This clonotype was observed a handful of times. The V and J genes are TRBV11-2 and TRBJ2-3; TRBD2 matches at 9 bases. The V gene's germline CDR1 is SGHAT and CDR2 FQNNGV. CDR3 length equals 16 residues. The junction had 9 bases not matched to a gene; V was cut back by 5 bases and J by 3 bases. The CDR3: CASSLGTSIVTDTQYF. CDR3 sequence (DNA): TGTGCCAGCAGCCTAGGGACTAGCATTGTTACAGATACGCAGTATTTT.

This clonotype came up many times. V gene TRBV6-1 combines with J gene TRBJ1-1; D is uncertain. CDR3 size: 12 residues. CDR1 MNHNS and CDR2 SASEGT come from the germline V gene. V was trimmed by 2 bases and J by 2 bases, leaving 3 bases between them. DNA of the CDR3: TGTGCCAGCAGTGAACATAACACTGAAGCTTTCTTT. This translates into CASSEHNTEAFF.

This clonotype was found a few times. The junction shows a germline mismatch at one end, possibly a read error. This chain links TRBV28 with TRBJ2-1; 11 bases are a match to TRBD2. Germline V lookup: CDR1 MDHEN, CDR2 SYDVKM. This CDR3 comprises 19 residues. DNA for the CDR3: TGTGCCAGCAGTTCTCTAGCGGGAGGCCGCGGGTTGGAATACAATGGGCAGTTCTTC. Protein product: CASSSLAGGRGLEYNGQFF.

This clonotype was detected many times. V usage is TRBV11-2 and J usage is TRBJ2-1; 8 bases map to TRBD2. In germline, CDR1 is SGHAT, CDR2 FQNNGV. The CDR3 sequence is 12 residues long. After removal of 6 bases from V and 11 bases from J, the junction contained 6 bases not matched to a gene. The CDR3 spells CASRGSGMKQFF. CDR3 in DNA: TGTGCCAGCAGGGGTAGCGGGATGAAGCAGTTCTTC. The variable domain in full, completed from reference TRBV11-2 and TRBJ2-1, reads EAGVAQSPRYKIIEKRQSVAFWCNPISGHATLYWYQQILGQGPKLLIQFQNNGVVDDSQLPKDRFSAERLKGVDSTLKIQPAKLEDSAVYLCASRGSGMKQFFGPGTRLTVL.

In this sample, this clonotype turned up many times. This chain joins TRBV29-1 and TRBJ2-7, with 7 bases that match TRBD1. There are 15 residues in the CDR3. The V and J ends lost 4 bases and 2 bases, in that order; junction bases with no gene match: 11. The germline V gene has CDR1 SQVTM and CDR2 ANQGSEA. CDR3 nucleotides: TGCAGCGTTGCATCCCCCGGGACAGAACCCTACGAGCAGTACTTC. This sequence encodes CSVASPGTEPYEQYF.

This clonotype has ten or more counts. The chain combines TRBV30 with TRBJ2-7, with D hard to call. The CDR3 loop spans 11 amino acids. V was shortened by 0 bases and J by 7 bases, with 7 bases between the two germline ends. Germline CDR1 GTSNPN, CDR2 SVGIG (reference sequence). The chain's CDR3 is CAWSVQGEQYF. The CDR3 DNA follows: TGTGCCTGGAGTGTACAAGGGGAGCAGTACTTC.

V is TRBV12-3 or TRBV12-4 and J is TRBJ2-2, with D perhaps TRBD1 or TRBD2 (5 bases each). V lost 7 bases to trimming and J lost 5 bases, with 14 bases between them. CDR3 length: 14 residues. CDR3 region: CASTPNGGTGELFF. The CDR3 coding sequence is TGTGCCAGCACCCCCAATGGGGGAACCGGGGAGCTGTTTTTT.

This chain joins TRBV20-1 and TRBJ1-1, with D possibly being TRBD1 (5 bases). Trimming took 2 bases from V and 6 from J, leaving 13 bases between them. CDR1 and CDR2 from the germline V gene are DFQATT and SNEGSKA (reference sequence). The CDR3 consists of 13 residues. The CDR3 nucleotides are TGCAGTGCTAGATTAAGGGGAGACGCTGAAGCTTTCTTT. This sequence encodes CSARLRGDAEAFF.

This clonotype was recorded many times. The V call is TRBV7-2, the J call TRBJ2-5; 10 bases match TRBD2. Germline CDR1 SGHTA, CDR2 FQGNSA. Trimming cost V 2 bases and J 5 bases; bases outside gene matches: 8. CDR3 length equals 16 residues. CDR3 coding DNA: TGTGCCAGCAGCTTATACCTAGCGGGAGTGGGTGAGACCCAGTACTTC. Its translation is CASSLYLAGVGETQYF.

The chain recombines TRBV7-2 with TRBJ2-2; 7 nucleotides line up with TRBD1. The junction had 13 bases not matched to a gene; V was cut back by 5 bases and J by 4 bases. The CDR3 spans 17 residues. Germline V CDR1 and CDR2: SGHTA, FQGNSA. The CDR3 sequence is CASSITPGQEFTGELFF. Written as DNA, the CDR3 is TGTGCCAGCAGCATAACGCCCGGACAGGAGTTCACCGGGGAGCTGTTTTTT.

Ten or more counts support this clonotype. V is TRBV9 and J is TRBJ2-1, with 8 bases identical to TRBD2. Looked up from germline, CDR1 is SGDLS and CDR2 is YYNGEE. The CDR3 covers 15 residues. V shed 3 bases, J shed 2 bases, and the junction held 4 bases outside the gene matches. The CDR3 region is CASSAGTRAYNEQFF. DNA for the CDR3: TGTGCCAGCAGCGCCGGGACTAGGGCCTACAATGAGCAGTTCTTC.

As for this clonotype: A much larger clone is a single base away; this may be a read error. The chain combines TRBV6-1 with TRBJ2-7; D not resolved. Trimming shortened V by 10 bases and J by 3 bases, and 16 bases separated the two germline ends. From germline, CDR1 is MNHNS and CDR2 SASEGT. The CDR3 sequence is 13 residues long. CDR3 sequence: CATRSAGNYEQYF. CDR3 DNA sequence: TGTGCCACTCGGTCGGCAGGAAACTACGAGCAGTACTTC.

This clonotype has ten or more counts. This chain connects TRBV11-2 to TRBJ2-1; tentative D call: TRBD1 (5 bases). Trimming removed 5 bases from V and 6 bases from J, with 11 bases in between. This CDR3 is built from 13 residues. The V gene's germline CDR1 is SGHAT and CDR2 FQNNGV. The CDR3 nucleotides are TGTGCCAGCAGCCGAAGACAGTCCAATGAGCAGTTCTTC. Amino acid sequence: CASSRRQSNEQFF.

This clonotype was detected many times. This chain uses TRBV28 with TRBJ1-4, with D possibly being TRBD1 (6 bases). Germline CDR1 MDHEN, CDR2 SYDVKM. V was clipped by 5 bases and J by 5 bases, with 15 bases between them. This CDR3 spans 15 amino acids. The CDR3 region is CASSRAGGGNEKLFF. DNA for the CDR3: TGTGCCAGCAGTCGAGCGGGGGGCGGGAATGAAAAACTGTTTTTT.

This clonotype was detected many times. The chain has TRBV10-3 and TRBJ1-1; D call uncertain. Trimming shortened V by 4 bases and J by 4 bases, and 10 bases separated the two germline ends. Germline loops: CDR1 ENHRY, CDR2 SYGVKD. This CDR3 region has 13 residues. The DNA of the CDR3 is TGTGCCATCAGTGTCTCCAGAGCCACTGAAGCTTTCTTT. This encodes CAISVSRATEAFF.

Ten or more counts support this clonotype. CDR3 DNA: TGTGCCAGCAGCTTATGGGTAGGGCAGGGGGGCTACAATGAGCAGTTCTTC. Translated: CASSLWVGQGGYNEQFF. The rearrangement links TRBV7-9 to TRBJ2-1; TRBD1 is a possible D gene (7 bases). The CDR3 has 17 amino acids. V lost 2 bases to trimming and J lost 3 bases, with 17 bases between them. Germline-derived CDR1 and CDR2 are SEHNR and FQNEAQ (reference sequence).

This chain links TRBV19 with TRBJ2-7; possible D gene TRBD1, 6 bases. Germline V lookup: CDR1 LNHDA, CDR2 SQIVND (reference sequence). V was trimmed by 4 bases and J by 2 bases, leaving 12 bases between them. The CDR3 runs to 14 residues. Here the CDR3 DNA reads TGTGCCAGTAGTACCCGAGGGGGTCCCTACGAGCAGTACTTC. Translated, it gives CASSTRGGPYEQYF.